The next 26 T cell receptor beta chains were all read from a single sample in a study of T cell responses to AZD1222 COVID-19 vaccine. Data came from immunoSEQ multiplex PCR; TCRdb stores just in-frame clones and leaves some out. The sample holds 120,000 or so clones, roughly 89% seen once. The sequenced sample was peripheral blood, obtained on day 0 of AZD1222 vaccination. The source of these receptors is an adult in good health.

A single count supports this clone. The V gene is TRBV3-1 (or the pseudogene TRBV3-2), the J gene TRBJ2-3; 7 bases line up with TRBD2. The CDR3 has 14 residues. In germline, CDR1 is LGHDT, CDR2 YNNKEL (reference sequence). After removal of 6 bases from V and 6 bases from J, the junction contained 9 bases not matched to a gene. The CDR3 nucleotides read TGTGCCAGCAGTCAATCGACTAGCTCGGATACGCAGTATTTT. Its translation: CASSQSTSSDTQYF.

This clone was counted once. This CDR3 reads CASSLGFNTGELFF. CDR3 DNA sequence: TGTGCCAGCAGCTTAGGCTTTAACACCGGGGAGCTGTTTTTT. The rearrangement joins TRBV7-2 to TRBJ2-2, with unresolved D. The germline V and J ends were trimmed by 1 base and 2 bases, with 5 bases remaining between them. The germline CDR1 and CDR2 sequences are SGHTA and FQGNSA. This CDR3 is built from 14 residues.

J is TRBJ2-5 and V is TRBV24-1; no firm D call. Germline lookup yields CDR1 KGHDR and CDR2 SFDVKD. Trimming shortened V by 4 bases and J by 3 bases, and 8 bases separated the two germline ends. The CDR3 loop spans 13 amino acids. The CDR3 protein is CATSDGPEETQYF. CDR3 sequence (DNA): TGTGCCACCAGTGACGGTCCCGAAGAGACCCAGTACTTC.

In its sample, this clone was seen once. The chain combines TRBV30 with TRBJ2-1; D could derive from TRBD1 or TRBD2 (5 bases each). The CDR3 has 13 amino acids. V was cut by 0 bases and J by 9 bases, with 12 bases left in between. Germline CDR1 is GTSNPN and CDR2 is SVGIG (reference sequence). Here the CDR3 reads CAWSVLGETEQFF. In DNA form, the CDR3 reads TGTGCCTGGAGTGTACTAGGGGAGACTGAGCAGTTCTTC.

The chain combines TRBV5-1 with TRBJ1-6; D perhaps matches TRBD1 (6 bases). CDR1 and CDR2 (germline): SGHRS, YFSETQ. CDR3 length: 16 residues. V lost 4 bases and J lost 6, with 17 bases in between. Here the CDR3 DNA reads TGCGCCAGCAGCGTGATTGGGGGCGCGACTAATTCACCCCTCCACTTT. The encoded protein is CASSVIGGATNSPLHF.

The chain uses TRBV7-2 and TRBJ1-1; 10 bases match TRBD1. V shed 5 bases, J shed 6 bases, and the junction held 9 bases outside the gene matches. CDR1 and CDR2 (germline): SGHTA, FQGNSA. The CDR3 is 15 residues long. CDR3 sequence: CASSLRDRGGAEAFF. Here the CDR3 DNA reads TGTGCCAGCAGCCTCCGGGACAGGGGCGGCGCTGAAGCTTTCTTT.

The V call is TRBV6-2 or TRBV6-3, the J call TRBJ2-3, with D tentatively TRBD2 (5 bases). V was shortened by 0 bases and J by 2 bases, with 9 bases between the two germline ends. Germline-derived CDR1 and CDR2 are MNHEY and SVGEGT. The CDR3 covers 15 residues. The chain's CDR3 is CASSYSRDSTDTQYF. The CDR3 nucleotides read TGTGCCAGCAGTTACTCCCGGGATTCCACAGATACGCAGTATTTT.

The V call is TRBV7-8, the J call TRBJ1-4, with no clear D. Germline V gene data show CDR1 as SGHVS and CDR2 as FQNEAQ. V lost 1 base, J lost 0 bases, and 12 bases lay in between. This CDR3 region has 17 residues. The CDR3 DNA sequence: TGTGCCAGCAGCTTAGAAGCAGGAAGGACAACTAATGAAAAACTGTTTTTT. It yields the protein CASSLEAGRTTNEKLFF.

The chain carries TRBV5-1 and TRBJ2-5, with D uncertain. The CDR3 sequence is 14 residues long. Between the trimmed V and J ends, which lost 4 bases and 5 bases, there was a span of 15 bases. The germline V gene encodes CDR1 SGHRS and CDR2 YFSETQ. The CDR3 is CASSPGQPGETQYF. The CDR3 DNA sequence: TGCGCCAGCAGCCCCGGGCAGCCTGGCGAGACCCAGTACTTC.

J is TRBJ1-2 and V is TRBV3-1 (or the pseudogene TRBV3-2); tentatively, D is TRBD1 (6 bases). V was pared by 1 base and J by 4 bases, with 19 bases between. The CDR3 contains 17 residues. Germline CDR1 is LGHDT and CDR2 is YNNKEL (reference sequence). CDR3 DNA sequence: TGTGCCAGCAGCCAAGTCCGTGGACAGATGGTTAGCTATGGCTACACCTTC. Translation: CASSQVRGQMVSYGYTF.

The J gene is TRBJ1-2, the V gene TRBV27; D uncertain. Germline lookup yields CDR1 MNHEY and CDR2 SMNVEV (reference sequence). The V end was cut by 6 bases, the J end by 0 bases, with 11 bases between. This CDR3 is 14 amino acids long. The chain's CDR3 is CASSSANPNYGYTF. CDR3 nucleotide sequence: TGTGCCAGCAGCTCAGCTAACCCTAACTATGGCTACACCTTC.

This clone appeared a single time. This chain connects TRBV4-1 to TRBJ1-1; the D gene is possibly TRBD1 (5 bases). Trimming stripped 0 bases from V and 11 bases from J, with 13 bases between. The CDR3 contains 13 residues. CDR1 is MGHRA, CDR2 YSYEKL, per germline. As DNA, the CDR3 is TGCGCCAGCAGCCAAGATCCGGGGCTCGGGGCTTTCTTT. Translating gives CASSQDPGLGAFF.

This clone was seen a single time. The gene calls are TRBV6-5 and TRBJ1-3; no clear D gene. Germline loops: CDR1 MNHEY, CDR2 SVGAGI. The CDR3 sequence is 13 residues long. The V gene lost 7 bases and the J gene lost 2 bases, with 9 bases spanning the gap. Written as DNA, the CDR3 is TGTGCCAGCACCCCCCTCCCTGGAAACACCATATATTTT. Protein: CASTPLPGNTIYF.

The chain links TRBV18 to TRBJ2-3, with D unclear. CDR3 length equals 16 residues. CDR1 is KGHSH, CDR2 LQKENI, per germline. V shed 6 bases and J shed 2 bases, with 18 bases lying between them. In nucleotides, the CDR3 is TGTGCCAGCTCTATCCAGTCTGGCTCTTACACAGATACGCAGTATTTT. Protein sequence: CASSIQSGSYTDTQYF.

The chain recombines TRBV18 with TRBJ1-2; 10 bases align to TRBD1. With 1 base clipped from V and 8 bases from J, the junction kept 7 bases outside the gene matches. This CDR3 is built from 15 residues. Germline CDR1 reads KGHSH; CDR2 reads LQKENI. This CDR3 is CASSPLKGTGDGYTF. The CDR3 nucleotides are TGTGCCAGCTCACCACTAAAAGGGACAGGGGACGGCTACACCTTC.

This chain connects TRBV11-2 to TRBJ2-7, with TRBD1 matching over 7 bases. CDR1 and CDR2 from the germline V gene are SGHAT and FQNNGV. Trimming removed 2 bases from V and 1 base from J; junction bases left unmatched: 5. There are 15 residues in the CDR3. The CDR3 DNA reads TGTGCCAGCAGCTTAACTACAGGGGTGTCCTACGAGCAGTACTTC. This codes for CASSLTTGVSYEQYF.

This clone has only a few counts. The J gene is TRBJ1-1, the V gene TRBV18; TRBD1 matches 8 bases. The CDR3 has 14 residues. CDR1 is KGHSH and CDR2 is LQKENI in the germline V gene. V lost 3 bases and J lost 3; bases outside the gene matches: 3. In DNA, the CDR3 is TGTGCCAGCTCACCCGTGACAGGGGACACTGAAGCTTTCTTT. It yields the protein CASSPVTGDTEAFF.

This clone was detected a few times. V and J are TRBV27 and TRBJ2-7; 11 nucleotides match TRBD2. The V gene end was trimmed by 8 bases and the J gene end by 5 bases; junction bases not matched to a gene: 11. The CDR3 extends over 15 amino acids. Germline V gene lookup returns CDR1 MNHEY and CDR2 SMNVEV (reference sequence). The CDR3 DNA sequence: TGTGCCAGCGACCCGACTAGCGGGAAGGACCACGAGCAGTACTTC. Protein sequence: CASDPTSGKDHEQYF.

This chain connects TRBV3-1 (or the pseudogene TRBV3-2) to TRBJ2-7; the match to TRBD2 covers 7 bases. The CDR3 is 16 amino acids. In germline, CDR1 is LGHDT, CDR2 YNNKEL (reference sequence). Germline trimming cut 1 base from V and 2 bases from J; bases unmatched to any gene: 8. The CDR3 nucleotides are TGTGCCAGCAGCCAAGCAAGGCTAGCGGACCCCTACGAGCAGTACTTC. This translates into CASSQARLADPYEQYF.

The rearrangement links TRBV5-1 to TRBJ1-1, with 7 bases identical to TRBD1. From germline, CDR1 is SGHRS and CDR2 YFSETQ. Germline trimming cut 4 bases from V and 5 bases from J; bases unmatched to any gene: 8. The CDR3 contains 14 residues. Here the CDR3 reads CASSPGQYETEAFF. The CDR3 bases are TGCGCCAGCAGCCCGGGACAGTATGAGACTGAAGCTTTCTTT.

The genes are TRBV5-1 and TRBJ1-5, with D maybe TRBD1 (5 bases). Trimming pared 0 bases from V and 0 bases from J, leaving 7 bases between. The CDR3 totals 15 residues. From germline, CDR1 is SGHRS and CDR2 YFSETQ. CDR3 nucleotides: TGCGCCAGCAGCTTGGAGGGGAGTAGCAATCAGCCCCAGCATTTT. Protein: CASSLEGSSNQPQHF.

This clone occurred once. The rearrangement uses TRBV7-9 and TRBJ1-2; 8 bases fit TRBD1. The CDR3 consists of 13 residues. Trimming removed 6 bases from V and 8 bases from J; junction bases left unmatched: 8. The germline gives CDR1 SEHNR, CDR2 FQNEAQ (reference sequence). The chain's CDR3 is CASRETGAKGYTF. The CDR3 bases are TGTGCCAGCAGGGAGACAGGGGCGAAAGGCTACACCTTC.

The chain employs TRBV9 and TRBJ1-3; D unresolved. Trimming left V 1 base short and J 7 bases short, with 6 bases between. The CDR3 sequence is 12 residues long. CDR1 SGDLS and CDR2 YYNGEE come from the germline V gene. CDR3 sequence reads: CASSVSGNTIYF. The CDR3, as DNA: TGTGCCAGCAGCGTAAGTGGGAACACCATATATTTT.

This chain connects TRBV27 to TRBJ2-3, with a possible D match to TRBD1 (6 bases). From germline, CDR1 is MNHEY and CDR2 SMNVEV (reference sequence). This CDR3 comprises 15 residues. V was shortened by 5 bases and J by 2 bases, with 14 bases between the two germline ends. The CDR3 spells CASSRTGIYTDTQYF. CDR3 nucleotide sequence: TGTGCCAGCAGTCGTACAGGGATCTACACAGATACGCAGTATTTT.

The rearrangement uses TRBV2 and TRBJ2-6, with TRBD2 as a possible D gene (5 bases). CDR1 and CDR2 from the germline V gene are SNHLY and FYNNEI. V was clipped by 5 bases and J by 4 bases, with 12 bases between them. The CDR3 sequence is 15 residues long. CDR3 region: CASSSRGAGANVLTF. CDR3 nucleotides: TGTGCCAGCAGTTCCCGGGGTGCCGGGGCCAACGTCCTGACTTTC.

This chain joins TRBV6-1 and TRBJ1-1; perhaps TRBD1 as D (5 bases). CDR3 length equals 15 residues. Germline assignment: CDR1 MNHNS and CDR2 SASEGT. Trimming stripped 2 bases from V and 0 bases from J, with 10 bases between. CDR3: CASSEQGFMNTEAFF. CDR3 in DNA: TGTGCCAGCAGTGAACAGGGTTTCATGAACACTGAAGCTTTCTTT.